The 27 T cell receptor beta chains below come from one sample, sequenced in a study of response to subunit inactivated influenza vaccine. TCRdb redid the calling of the RT-PCR reads with MiXCR, one entry per CDR3 protein. The sample records some 190,000 distinct CDR3 sequences, around an eighth being singletons. Material: CD8+ T cells sorted from PBMCs, obtained approximately 5 days after vaccination. The receptors come from a man in his fifties who received an inactivated influenza vaccine.

This clonotype came up a few times. The rearrangement uses TRBV6-2 or TRBV6-3 and TRBJ2-2; D might be TRBD2 (5 bases). V lost 6 bases, J lost 8 bases, and 22 bases lay in between. CDR1 and CDR2 from the germline V gene are MNHEY and SVGEGT. The CDR3 sequence is 16 residues long. In nucleotides, the CDR3 is TGTGCCAGCAGAGTTACACCTGAGGGCAGACAAGGGGAGCTGTTTTTT. Protein: CASRVTPEGRQGELFF.

V is TRBV5-6 and J is TRBJ2-7, with D unresolved. Trimming removed 4 bases at V and 9 bases at J, with 17 bases between. The CDR3 extends over 13 amino acids. The germline gives CDR1 SGHDT, CDR2 YYEEEE. The CDR3 DNA sequence: TGTGCCAGCAGCCCCGGGCCCCGCTGCCCGCAGTACTTC. Translation gives CASSPGPRCPQYF.

CDR3 in DNA: TGTGCCACCAGTCAGGGAAGAGCTTACAATGAGCAGTTCTTC. Translation gives CATSQGRAYNEQFF. The genes are TRBV24-1 and TRBJ2-1; the D gene is possibly TRBD1 (5 bases). CDR1 and CDR2 from the germline V gene are KGHDR and SFDVKD. V lost 6 bases and J lost 4, with 12 bases in between. This CDR3 is built from 14 residues.

The chain combines TRBV6-2 or TRBV6-3 with TRBJ2-7; D may be TRBD2 (5 bases). The CDR3 is 12 amino acids. The V and J ends lost 6 bases and 5 bases respectively, with 11 bases between them. CDR1 is MNHEY and CDR2 is SVGEGT in the germline V gene. CDR3 nucleotides: TGTGCCAGCAGACAACCGGGGAACGAGCAGTACTTC. Its translation is CASRQPGNEQYF.

This chain links TRBV29-1 with TRBJ2-7; unclear D gene. The V and J ends lost 0 bases and 4 bases respectively, with 13 bases between them. This CDR3 is 14 amino acids long. CDR1 is SQVTM and CDR2 is ANQGSEA in the germline V gene. In DNA, the CDR3 is TGCAGCGTTGAAGAGGGGAAGATGCCTTACGAGCAGTACTTC. Translation: CSVEEGKMPYEQYF.

This clonotype occurred a few times. The chain is built from TRBV29-1 and TRBJ1-1; possibly TRBD1 for D (6 bases). Trimming removed 4 bases from V and 0 bases from J, with 21 bases in between. CDR1 is SQVTM, CDR2 ANQGSEA, per germline. The CDR3 totals 17 residues. The CDR3 DNA reads as TGCAGCGTTGGATCGGGGGCGATCAATTACATGAACACTGAAGCTTTCTTT. It encodes CSVGSGAINYMNTEAFF. The full variable domain, in which reference TRBV29-1 and TRBJ1-1 provide the parts outside the CDR3, is SAVISQKPSRDICQRGTSLTIQCQVDSQVTMMFWYRQQPGQSLTLIATANQGSEATYESGFVIDKFPISRPNLTFSTLTVSNMSPEDSSIYLCSVGSGAINYMNTEAFFGQGTRLTVV.

This clonotype appeared many times. V usage is TRBV20-1 and J usage is TRBJ2-7; 8 nucleotides match TRBD1. This CDR3 region has 13 residues. Germline CDR1 and CDR2: DFQATT and SNEGSKA (reference sequence). V lost 6 bases and J lost 3; bases outside the gene matches: 7. In DNA form, the CDR3 reads TGCAGTGCCCGGGACAGGAGCAACTACGAGCAGTACTTC. Its protein is CSARDRSNYEQYF.

The rearrangement uses TRBV11-1 and TRBJ2-5; D is unclear. CDR3 length equals 14 residues. The V gene's germline CDR1 is SGHAT and CDR2 FQDESV (reference sequence). The V end lost 5 bases, the J end lost 3 bases, and 13 bases lay between the germline ends. Here the CDR3 DNA reads TGTGCCAGCAGCGCCCAACAAGTTGAAGAGACCCAGTACTTC. It specifies CASSAQQVEETQYF.

CDR3 bases: TGTGCCAGCAGCTGGACCGAAGCCGGGGAGCTGTTTTTT. It specifies CASSWTEAGELFF. The genes are TRBV7-6 and TRBJ2-2; D gene uncertain. The CDR3 runs to 13 residues. The V end was cut by 4 bases, the J end by 6 bases, with 9 bases between. The germline V gene encodes CDR1 SGHVS and CDR2 FNYEAQ.

This chain links TRBV9 with TRBJ2-2; D not certain. This CDR3 has 14 amino acids. V was clipped by 5 bases and J by 7 bases, with 15 bases between them. Germline CDR1 is SGDLS and CDR2 is YYNGEE. CDR3 nucleotide sequence: TGTGCCAGCAGTCCTCAAAGTCCCGGCGGGGAGCTGTTTTTT. The encoded protein is CASSPQSPGGELFF.

The rearrangement uses TRBV5-5 and TRBJ2-7; 8 bases fit TRBD2. CDR1 is SGHKS and CDR2 is YYEKEE in the germline V gene (reference sequence). With V trimmed by 0 bases and J by 4 bases, 9 bases remained unmatched. The CDR3 runs to 16 residues. In nucleotides, the CDR3 is TGTGCCAGCAGCTTGGCCGCGGTAGCGGGGAGGTACGAGCAGTACTTC. Protein sequence: CASSLAAVAGRYEQYF.

This clonotype is judged medium-sized (0.01 to 0.1%). This chain uses TRBV7-9 with TRBJ2-1, with 8 nucleotides matching TRBD2. This CDR3 region has 14 residues. V gave up 6 bases and J gave up 6 bases; unmatched junction bases: 7. Germline CDR1 and CDR2: SEHNR and FQNEAQ (reference sequence). The DNA for the CDR3 is TGTGCCAGCAGAGACTCCGGGACTAGCAATGAGCAGTTCTTC. Its translation is CASRDSGTSNEQFF.

This clonotype has more than one count but fewer than ten. The chain has TRBV5-1 and TRBJ1-1; D is possibly TRBD1 (6 bases). V was clipped by 3 bases and J by 1 base, with 16 bases between them. The CDR3 spans 16 residues. Germline values: CDR1 SGHRS, CDR2 YFSETQ. CDR3 sequence: CASSSWPQGQNTEAFF. The CDR3 nucleotides are TGCGCCAGCAGCTCATGGCCCCAGGGACAGAACACTGAAGCTTTCTTT.

This clonotype was seen a single time. The V call is TRBV20-1, the J call TRBJ2-7; 13 bases match TRBD2. V shed 6 bases and J 0 bases; nucleotides not matched to a gene: 8. This CDR3 region has 16 residues. Per germline, CDR1 DFQATT and CDR2 SNEGSKA (reference sequence). CDR3 coding DNA: TGCAGTGCACCCGGGACTAGCGGGATGGACTCCTACGAGCAGTACTTC. It yields the protein CSAPGTSGMDSYEQYF.

This clonotype was recorded many times. The chain uses TRBV2 and TRBJ2-7, with D unresolved. This CDR3 region has 13 residues. With 4 bases removed from V and 6 bases from J, the gap between germline ends came to 13 bases. Germline assignment: CDR1 SNHLY and CDR2 FYNNEI. CDR3 region: CASSAGFQTEQYF. CDR3 DNA: TGTGCCAGCAGTGCGGGCTTCCAGACCGAGCAGTACTTC. The entire variable domain, with the rest obtained from reference TRBV2 and TRBJ2-7, is as follows: EPEVTQTPSHQVTQMGQEVILRCVPISNHLYFYWYRQILGQKVEFLVSFYNNEISEKSEIFDDQFSVERPDGSNFTLKIRSTKLEDSAMYFCASSAGFQTEQYFGPGTRLTVT.

The gene calls are TRBV7-8 and TRBJ2-2; D remains unclear. This CDR3 is 13 amino acids long. The germline V gene encodes CDR1 SGHVS and CDR2 FQNEAQ. The V gene lost 8 bases and the J gene lost 3 bases, with 10 bases spanning the gap. CDR3 DNA sequence: TGTGCCAGCTTAGTACTCGACACCGGGGAGCTGTTTTTT. This codes for CASLVLDTGELFF.

This clonotype turned up a few times. The J gene is TRBJ2-1, the V gene TRBV5-1; 10 bases agree with TRBD1. V lost 7 bases to trimming and J lost 10 bases; unmatched junction nucleotides: 11. Germline V lookup: CDR1 SGHRS, CDR2 YFSETQ. The CDR3 is made up of 14 amino acids. The CDR3 loop reads CASGPGQGTIEQFF. Written as DNA, the CDR3 is TGCGCCAGCGGGCCGGGACAGGGGACTATAGAGCAGTTCTTC.

This clonotype was observed a handful of times. This chain links TRBV7-9 with TRBJ2-3; 10 bases are shared with TRBD2. The CDR3 is 15 amino acids. CDR1 and CDR2 (germline): SEHNR, FQNEAQ (reference sequence). With 7 bases clipped from V and 5 bases from J, the junction kept 9 bases outside the gene matches. The CDR3, as DNA: TGTGCCAGCAACTCGCTAGCGGGGGTCGAAGATACGCAGTATTTT. This encodes CASNSLAGVEDTQYF.

There are many counts of this clonotype. This chain uses TRBV6-5 with TRBJ2-3; 12 bases map to TRBD2. CDR3 length equals 16 residues. CDR1 and CDR2 (germline): MNHEY, SVGAGI. V was clipped by 0 bases and J by 4 bases; unmatched bases: 2. The CDR3 here is CASSYSTSGGPDTQYF. Here the CDR3 DNA reads TGTGCCAGCAGTTACTCGACTAGCGGGGGACCAGATACGCAGTATTTT.

This clonotype was observed a few times. CDR3: CASSLSDRELDYGYTF. The CDR3 DNA follows: TGTGCCAGCAGTTTATCGGACAGGGAATTGGACTATGGCTACACCTTC. The rearrangement uses TRBV12-3 or TRBV12-4 and TRBJ1-2; 8 nucleotides line up with TRBD1. V dropped 2 bases and J dropped 3; count of bases not matched to a gene: 8. The CDR3 contains 16 residues.

This rearrangement joins TRBV15 to TRBJ2-7; 8 bases fit TRBD2. With V trimmed by 4 bases and J by 2 bases, 7 bases remained unmatched. CDR1 and CDR2 from the germline V gene are LNHNV and YYDKDF (reference sequence). This CDR3 has 15 residues. Here the CDR3 DNA reads TGTGCCACCAGCACTGGGCTAGCGGGTCCCTACGAGCAGTACTTC. The encoded protein is CATSTGLAGPYEQYF.

Many counts were recorded for this clonotype. The chain is built from TRBV14 and TRBJ1-1; D is undetermined. V lost 3 bases to trimming and J lost 6 bases, with 11 bases between them. Germline V gives CDR1 SGHDN, CDR2 FVKESK. There are 13 residues in the CDR3. In nucleotides, the CDR3 is TGTGCCAGCAGCCAGAGTGGGTACGCTGAAGCTTTCTTT. It codes for CASSQSGYAEAFF. Drawing the rest from reference TRBV14 and TRBJ1-1, the complete variable domain is EAGVTQFPSHSVIEKGQTVTLRCDPISGHDNLYWYRRVMGKEIKFLLHFVKESKQDESGMPNNRFLAERTGGTYSTLKVQPAELEDSGVYFCASSQSGYAEAFFGQGTRLTVV.

This clonotype was recorded at least ten times. The V and J genes are TRBV29-1 and TRBJ2-7; D is unclear. From germline, CDR1 is SQVTM and CDR2 ANQGSEA. There are 12 residues in the CDR3. The V gene lost 4 bases and the J gene lost 3 bases, with 10 bases spanning the gap. CDR3 sequence (DNA): TGCAGCGTTGTAGGCTTTAGCTACGAGCAGTACTTC. Protein sequence: CSVVGFSYEQYF.

This sequence joins TRBV10-3 and TRBJ2-1; TRBD2 matches at 12 bases. The CDR3 length is 15 residues. Per germline, CDR1 ENHRY and CDR2 SYGVKD. With 6 bases clipped from V and 6 bases from J, the junction kept 6 bases outside the gene matches. The CDR3 coding sequence is TGTGCCATCAGCACGACTAGCGGGAGTCCCAATGAGCAGTTCTTC. Encoded protein: CAISTTSGSPNEQFF.

The gene calls are TRBV5-1 and TRBJ1-2; possibly TRBD1 for D (6 bases). Germline V lookup: CDR1 SGHRS, CDR2 YFSETQ. There are 15 residues in the CDR3. V dropped 1 base and J dropped 1 base, with 11 bases sitting between them. CDR3: CASSLRGIDNYGYTF. In DNA form, the CDR3 reads TGCGCCAGCAGCTTGAGGGGGATCGATAACTATGGCTACACCTTC.

This clonotype was picked up a small number of times. The genes are TRBV4-3 and TRBJ2-7; weak D call: TRBD2 (6 bases). Trimming removed 0 bases at V and 4 bases at J, with 10 bases between. Germline CDR1 reads LGHNA; CDR2 reads YSLEER. The CDR3 length is 14 residues. This chain's CDR3 is CASSQDVRGYEQYF. The CDR3 DNA sequence: TGCGCCAGCAGCCAAGATGTGCGGGGTTACGAGCAGTACTTC.

This clonotype was observed a handful of times. The rearrangement uses TRBV6-5 and TRBJ2-1; D remains unclear. The germline gives CDR1 MNHEY, CDR2 SVGAGI. V shed 0 bases and J shed 0 bases, with 6 bases lying between them. The CDR3 runs to 15 residues. CDR3 amino acids: CASSYSQSSYNEQFF. DNA for the CDR3: TGTGCCAGCAGTTACTCGCAGAGCTCCTACAATGAGCAGTTCTTC.